The 3 T cell receptor beta chains reported below all come from one sample, sequenced in a study of CD8+ T cells in alopecia areata. RNA, once extracted, was reverse transcribed into cDNA for use as the sequencing template. Generated by immunoSEQ multiplex PCR, the TCRdb table keeps only in-frame clones and is missing some. In the table there are under 85,000 clones, roughly half of which are singletons. Specimen: CD8+ T cells sorted from blood, collected at week 0. Source of these receptors: a human donor with alopecia areata.

The CDR3 here is CASSDRDSQYF. CDR3 DNA: TGTGCCAGCAGCGACCGGGACTCGCAGTATTTT. The V and J genes are TRBV9 and TRBJ2-3; the D gene is possibly TRBD2 (6 bases). There are 11 residues in the CDR3. V lost 3 bases to trimming and J lost 10 bases, with 9 bases between them. Germline CDR1 reads SGDLS; CDR2 reads YYNGEE.

This clone has more than one count but fewer than ten. The V call is TRBV2, the J call TRBJ2-3; 8 positions match TRBD2. This CDR3 region has 14 residues. Trimming cost V 10 bases and J 5 bases; bases outside gene matches: 11. CDR1 SNHLY and CDR2 FYNNEI come from the germline V gene. The CDR3 DNA reads as TGTGCCATCAATCAAGCGGGAGTTGGAGATACGCAGTATTTT. This sequence encodes CAINQAGVGDTQYF.

This clone was seen just once. This chain connects TRBV9 to TRBJ2-7, with 8 bases identical to TRBD1. With 4 bases clipped from V and 5 bases from J, the junction kept 5 bases outside the gene matches. CDR3 length: 13 amino acids. Germline lookup yields CDR1 SGDLS and CDR2 YYNGEE. The CDR3 DNA sequence: TGTGCCAGCAGCCTAGGGACAGGCGACGAGCAGTACTTC. Translation gives CASSLGTGDEQYF.